A selection of T cell receptor beta chains follows, all from one sample in a study of blood T cell repertoires in COVID-19. Profiling relied on immunoSEQ multiplex PCR, and the TCRdb table lists in-frame clones only, not all of them. The sample lists roughly 200,000 clones, about 87% occurring once. Sequenced input: PBMCs or T cells enriched from blood (not recorded which). The receptor set was obtained from a young woman who had recovered from COVID-19. Each CDR3 is given with its conserved first and last residue. Rows may omit the clone size; those that give it use once, few, many or a size class.

>.|TRBJ1-2|TRBV6-2/TRBV6-3
CASSSQTPTGNYGYTF
>.|TRBJ1-5|TRBV15
CATSRLRGQPQHF
>.|TRBJ2-7|TRBV5-4
CASSPWTGPYSYEQYF
>.|TRBJ1-1|TRBV6-2/TRBV6-3
CASSYWATEAFF
>.|TRBJ1-1|TRBV19
CASRARVGNTEAFF
>.|TRBJ2-1|TRBV5-1
CASSRGTSGEAQLQFF
>.|TRBJ1-2|TRBV6-5
CASRADRGANYGYTF
>.|TRBJ2-3|TRBV5-6
CASSLFVSFTSSTDTQYF
>once|TRBJ1-2|TRBV14
CASSPTGGYGYTF
>.|TRBJ2-3|TRBV3-1/TRBV3-2
CASSEGDTQYF
>.|TRBJ1-2|TRBV12-3/TRBV12-4
CASSLSGRGYTF
>.|TRBJ1-2|TRBV4-3
CASSQDARSYGYTF
>.|TRBJ2-6|TRBV4-3
CASSQEGGAGANVLTF
>few|TRBJ2-1|TRBV27
CASSSGTAPYNEQFF
>.|TRBJ2-1|TRBV6-2/TRBV6-3
CASSLRGVTYNEQFF
>.|TRBJ1-1|TRBV6-5
CASSPRQGKRTEAFF
>.|TRBJ2-6|TRBV2
CASRAARGTGGVGGANVLTF
>.|TRBJ1-5|TRBV13
CASSPGRMSNQPQHF
>.|TRBJ1-5|TRBV6-5
CASSRDHSNQPQHF
>.|TRBJ2-3|TRBV4-3
CASSQQSGTDTQYF
>.|TRBJ1-6|TRBV4-3
CASSQDGAISYNSPLHF
>once|TRBJ1-5|TRBV10-3
CAISGDRAANQPQHF
>.|TRBJ2-5|TRBV19
CASMKRGSETQYF
>.|TRBJ1-2|TRBV4-3
CASSRTGGWGGYTF
>.|TRBJ1-5|TRBV19
CASSIDRGLNQPQHF
>.|TRBJ1-2|TRBV6-5
CASSRQGTTYGYTF
>.|TRBJ2-7|TRBV25-1
CASSEWSSYEQYF
>.|TRBJ1-1|TRBV15
CATSSGEGGVNTEAFF
>.|TRBJ1-1|TRBV18
CASSRNILNTEAFF
>.|TRBJ2-3|TRBV4-2
CASSPPGLAQDTQYF
>.|TRBJ1-4|TRBV19
CASSASQGRVNEKLFF
>few|TRBJ1-2|TRBV27
CASRKTGGNYGYTF
>.|TRBJ1-5|TRBV4-2
CASSQASGGRVTHSNQPQHF
>.|TRBJ1-2|TRBV7-8
CASSTDLNYGYTF
>.|TRBJ1-1|TRBV2
CASTDRVNEAFF
>.|TRBJ2-7|TRBV13
CASSPPASGGYEQYF
>once|TRBJ1-3|TRBV4-1
CASSNYRDRSGNTIYF
>.|TRBJ2-7|TRBV9
CASSPFSGTTYEQYF
>.|TRBJ2-1|TRBV7-8
CASSFGLLNEQFF
>.|TRBJ1-2|TRBV19
CASSIYPAGLYGYTF
>few|TRBJ1-2|TRBV7-2
CASSSLTKQGFYGYTF
>.|TRBJ1-1|TRBV27
CASRSPMEAFF
>.|TRBJ1-4|TRBV15
CATSRGGQGIEKLFF
>.|TRBJ2-7|TRBV6-1
CASSESVDRGYEQYF
>.|TRBJ1-6|TRBV18
CASSQFPPGAGYNSPLHF